The rows below give T cell receptor beta chains drawn from one sample of a study of OX40 agonist ivuxolimab in advanced cancers. Method: immunoSEQ multiplex PCR; TCRdb's copy keeps in-frame clones and lacks some. The table has roughly 38,000 clones, more than 70% seen once. Sequenced material: CD4+ or CD8+ T cells sorted from blood, taken in a trial of the OX40 agonist ivuxolimab. All receptors come from an adult with an advanced solid tumor such as melanoma, head and neck, liver or kidney cancer. Both conserved end residues are part of each CDR3. D genes are given only for firm matches. Expanded clones are given a class, and other clones once, few, many or no size at all.

cdr3_nt	cdr3_aa	cdr3_length	v_call	j_call	d_call	clone_size
TGTGCCAGCAGTGAATCATACTTCTATGGCTACACCTTC	CASSESYFYGYTF	13	TRBV6-1	TRBJ1-2	.	.
TGTGCCAGCAGTAGCGGACCATACGAGCAGTACTTC	CASSSGPYEQYF	12	TRBV6-6	TRBJ2-7	.	.
TGCGCCAGCAGCCAGGGACAGGGGGAGACTGAAGCTTTCTTT	CASSQGQGETEAFF	14	TRBV4-3	TRBJ1-1	TRBD1	.
TGTGCCAGCAGCGGGTCGTTCGGAGGCTCGGTTAATTCACCCCTCCACTTT	CASSGSFGGSVNSPLHF	17	TRBV7-2	TRBJ1-6	.	.
TGTGCCAGCAGCGTAGCGGGGAACGGGGCCAACGTCCCGACTTTC	CASSVAGNGANVPTF	15	TRBV9	TRBJ2-6	.	.
TGCGCCAGCAGCCAAGCGGGCAGTAGAGCTTACGAGCAGTACTTC	CASSQAGSRAYEQYF	15	TRBV4-3	TRBJ2-7	.	.
TGTGCCAGCAGCTCCATCAGCTCTGGGGCCAACGTCCTGACTTTC	CASSSISSGANVLTF	15	TRBV7-8	TRBJ2-6	.	.
TGTGCCAGCAGCTTGTATAGCGGGGAGCACAATGAGCAGTTCTTC	CASSLYSGEHNEQFF	15	TRBV5-5	TRBJ2-1	TRBD2	.
TGCGCCAGCAGCTTGGCCGAAGGGGCCTACAATGAGCAGTTCTTC	CASSLAEGAYNEQFF	15	TRBV5-1	TRBJ2-1	.	.
TGCGCCAGCAGCTCCAGGGACACAATTAAAGACGAGCAGTACTTC	CASSSRDTIKDEQYF	15	TRBV5-1	TRBJ2-7	.	.
TGTGCCAGCTCCCCCCAGGGGATGGGGAACACTGAAGCTTTCTTT	CASSPQGMGNTEAFF	15	TRBV28	TRBJ1-1	.	.
TGCAGCGTTCGAGGGGTAGATGGCTACACCTTC	CSVRGVDGYTF	11	TRBV29-1	TRBJ1-2	.	.
TGTGCCAGCAGCTTTGGGGGTCCACAAGAGACCCAGTACTTC	CASSFGGPQETQYF	14	TRBV5-8	TRBJ2-5	.	.
TGTGCCAGCAGTCCGGGGGTGAACTTCAACCAGTACTTC	CASSPGVNFNQYF	13	TRBV2	TRBJ2-5	.	.
TGTGCCAGCAGCAAAATGGCCCCAGGGGGCACTGAAAAACTGTTTTTT	CASSKMAPGGTEKLFF	16	TRBV21-1	TRBJ1-4	.	.
TGTGCCAGCACCGAGACAGGCGGTAATTCACCCCTCCACTTT	CASTETGGNSPLHF	14	TRBV6-1	TRBJ1-6	.	few
TGTGCCAGCCGCAGTACAGATACGCAGTATTTT	CASRSTDTQYF	11	TRBV9	TRBJ2-3	.	.
TGTGCCATCAGTGAAGGGGGCAGAAACACTGAAGCTTTCTTT	CAISEGGRNTEAFF	14	TRBV10-3	TRBJ1-1	TRBD1	few
TGTGCCAGCAGCCGAGAGGAAGGAGTGTCCTACGAGCAGTACTTC	CASSREEGVSYEQYF	15	TRBV4-2	TRBJ2-7	.	.
TGTGCCAGCAGCTTGGGCTACTACGCTAGCACAGATACGCAGTATTTT	CASSLGYYASTDTQYF	16	TRBV5-4	TRBJ2-3	.	.
TGCGCCAGCAGCGACGACAGGGGGGCCATCCTTAGGCAGTACTTC	CASSDDRGAILRQYF	15	TRBV5-1	TRBJ2-7	TRBD1	.
TGTGCCAGCAGCTTAGATCGAACCGGCGAGCAGTACTTC	CASSLDRTGEQYF	13	TRBV11-2	TRBJ2-7	.	.
TGTGCCACACAACAGGGCCTCTCCTACGAGCAGTACTTC	CATQQGLSYEQYF	13	TRBV10-3	TRBJ2-7	.	.
TGTGCCAGCAGCTCCTGGGGGGGGCCGGGAGCTTTCTTT	CASSSWGGPGAFF	13	TRBV11-3	TRBJ1-1	.	.
TGTGCCAGCAGCTTAGAACGAGCAGACATTCAGTACTTC	CASSLERADIQYF	13	TRBV11-3	TRBJ2-4	.	once
TGCGCCAGCAGCCCCACGGGGCAGGGGACGGAGACCCAGTACTTC	CASSPTGQGTETQYF	15	TRBV5-1	TRBJ2-5	.	.
TGCGCCAGCAGCTTGTCACAGGGAAGGGACACCGGGGAGCTGTTTTTT	CASSLSQGRDTGELFF	16	TRBV5-1	TRBJ2-2	.	.
TGTGCCAGCAGTGCGGGGACAGCTGGGATCGGGACCCAGTACTTC	CASSAGTAGIGTQYF	15	TRBV6-1	TRBJ2-5	TRBD1	.
TGTGCCAGCTCACCCCCCGTGCTAGAGAAAGAGACCCAGTACTTC	CASSPPVLEKETQYF	15	TRBV18	TRBJ2-5	.	.
TGTGCCAGCAGCTTATCGGGGAGGTCCAATGAGCAGTTCTTC	CASSLSGRSNEQFF	14	TRBV11-2	TRBJ2-1	.	.
TGTGCCAGCAGCGGACAGGGGTCAAACACTGAAGCTTTCTTT	CASSGQGSNTEAFF	14	TRBV2	TRBJ1-1	TRBD1	.
TGTGCCAGCAGCCCGCTGGGACAGGGGGGTTGGACTGAAGCTTTCTTT	CASSPLGQGGWTEAFF	16	TRBV5-4	TRBJ1-1	TRBD1	once
TGTGCCAGCAGCTTGGGGACCTCCGGAAGCACCGGGGAGCTGTTTTTT	CASSLGTSGSTGELFF	16	TRBV5-4	TRBJ2-2	.	.